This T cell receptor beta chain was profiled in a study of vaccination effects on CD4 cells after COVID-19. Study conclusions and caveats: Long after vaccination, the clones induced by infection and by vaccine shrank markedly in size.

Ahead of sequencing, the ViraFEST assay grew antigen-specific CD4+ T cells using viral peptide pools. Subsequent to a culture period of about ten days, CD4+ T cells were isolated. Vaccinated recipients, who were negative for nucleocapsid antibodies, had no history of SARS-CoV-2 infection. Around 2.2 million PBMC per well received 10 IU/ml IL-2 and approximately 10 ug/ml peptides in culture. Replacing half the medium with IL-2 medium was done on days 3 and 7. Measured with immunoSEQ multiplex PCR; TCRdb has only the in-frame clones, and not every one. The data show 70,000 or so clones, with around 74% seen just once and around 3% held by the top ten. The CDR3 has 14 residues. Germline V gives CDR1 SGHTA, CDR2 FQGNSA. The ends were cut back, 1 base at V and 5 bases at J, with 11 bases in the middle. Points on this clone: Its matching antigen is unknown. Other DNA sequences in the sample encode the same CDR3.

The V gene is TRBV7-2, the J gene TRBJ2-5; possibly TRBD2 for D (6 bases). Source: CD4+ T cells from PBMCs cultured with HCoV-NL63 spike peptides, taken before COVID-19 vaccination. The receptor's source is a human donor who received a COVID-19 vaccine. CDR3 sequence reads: CASSLDRGRETQYF. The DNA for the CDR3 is TGTGCCAGCAGCTTAGATCGGGGGAGGGAGACCCAGTACTTC.